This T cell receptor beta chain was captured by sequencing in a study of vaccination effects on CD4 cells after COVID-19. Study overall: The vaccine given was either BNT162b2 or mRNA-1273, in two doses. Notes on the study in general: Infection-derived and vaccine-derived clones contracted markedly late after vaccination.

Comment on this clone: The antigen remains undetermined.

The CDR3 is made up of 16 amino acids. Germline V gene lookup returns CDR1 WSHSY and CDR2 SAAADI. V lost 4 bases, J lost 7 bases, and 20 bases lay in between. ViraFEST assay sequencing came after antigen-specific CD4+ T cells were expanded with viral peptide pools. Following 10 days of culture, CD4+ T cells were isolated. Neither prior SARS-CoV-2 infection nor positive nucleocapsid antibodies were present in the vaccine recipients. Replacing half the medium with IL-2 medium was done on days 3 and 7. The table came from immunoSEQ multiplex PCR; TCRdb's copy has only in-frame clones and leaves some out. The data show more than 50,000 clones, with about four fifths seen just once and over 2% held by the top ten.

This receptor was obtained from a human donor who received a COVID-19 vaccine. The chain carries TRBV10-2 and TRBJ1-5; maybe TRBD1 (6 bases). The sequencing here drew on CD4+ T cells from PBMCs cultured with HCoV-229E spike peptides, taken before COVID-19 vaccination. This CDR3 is CASSGSQGGRGQPQHF. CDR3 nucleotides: TGCGCCAGCAGTGGTTCTCAGGGCGGGAGGGGGCAGCCCCAGCATTTT.